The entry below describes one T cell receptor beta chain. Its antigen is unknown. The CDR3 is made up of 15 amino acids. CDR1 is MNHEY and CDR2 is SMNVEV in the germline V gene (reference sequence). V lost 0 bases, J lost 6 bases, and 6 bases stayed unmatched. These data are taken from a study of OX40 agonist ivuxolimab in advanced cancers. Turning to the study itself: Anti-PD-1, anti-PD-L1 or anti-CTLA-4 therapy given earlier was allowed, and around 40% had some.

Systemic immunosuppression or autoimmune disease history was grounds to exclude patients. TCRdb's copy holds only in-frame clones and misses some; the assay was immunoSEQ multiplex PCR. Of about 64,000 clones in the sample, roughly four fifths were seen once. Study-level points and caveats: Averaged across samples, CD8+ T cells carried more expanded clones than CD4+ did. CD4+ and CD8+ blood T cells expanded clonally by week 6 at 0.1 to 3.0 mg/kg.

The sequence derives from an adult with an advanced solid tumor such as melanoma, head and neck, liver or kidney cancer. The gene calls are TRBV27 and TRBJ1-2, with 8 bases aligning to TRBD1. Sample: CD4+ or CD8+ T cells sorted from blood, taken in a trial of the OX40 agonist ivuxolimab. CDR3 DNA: TGTGCCAGCAGTTTATCGAGAGGGACAGGTCATGGCTACACCTTC. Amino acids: CASSLSRGTGHGYTF.